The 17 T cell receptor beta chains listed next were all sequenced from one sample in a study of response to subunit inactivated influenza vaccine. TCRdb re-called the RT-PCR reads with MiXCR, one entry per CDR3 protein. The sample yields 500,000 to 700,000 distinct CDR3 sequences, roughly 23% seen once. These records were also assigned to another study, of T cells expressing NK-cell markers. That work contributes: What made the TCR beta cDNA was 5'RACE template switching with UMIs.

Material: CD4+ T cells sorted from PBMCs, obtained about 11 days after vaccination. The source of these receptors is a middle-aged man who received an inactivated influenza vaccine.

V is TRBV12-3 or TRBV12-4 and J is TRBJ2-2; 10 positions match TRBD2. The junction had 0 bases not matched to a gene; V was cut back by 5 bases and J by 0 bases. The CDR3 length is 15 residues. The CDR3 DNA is TGTGCCAGCAGTACTAGCGGGACGAACACCGGGGAGCTGTTTTTT. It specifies CASSTSGTNTGELFF.

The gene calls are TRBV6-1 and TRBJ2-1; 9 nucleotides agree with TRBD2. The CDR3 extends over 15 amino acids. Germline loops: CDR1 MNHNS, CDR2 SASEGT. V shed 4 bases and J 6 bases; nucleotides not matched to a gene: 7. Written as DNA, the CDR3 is TGTGCCAGCAGTGTGGCGGGGGGGCCTAGCAATGAGCAGTTCTTC. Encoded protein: CASSVAGGPSNEQFF.

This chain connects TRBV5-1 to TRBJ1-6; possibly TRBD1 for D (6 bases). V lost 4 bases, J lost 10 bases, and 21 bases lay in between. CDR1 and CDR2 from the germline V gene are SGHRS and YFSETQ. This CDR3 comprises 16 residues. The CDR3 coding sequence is TGCGCCAGCAGCAGCGAACCAGGGGTCAGGGGATCACCCCTCCACTTT. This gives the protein CASSSEPGVRGSPLHF.

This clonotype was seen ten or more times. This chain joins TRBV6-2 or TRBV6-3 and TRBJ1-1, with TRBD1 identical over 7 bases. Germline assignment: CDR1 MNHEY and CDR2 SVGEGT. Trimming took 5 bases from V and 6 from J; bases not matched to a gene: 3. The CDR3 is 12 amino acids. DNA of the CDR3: TGTGCCAGCAGTGAGACAGGGTCTGAAGCTTTCTTT. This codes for CASSETGSEAFF.

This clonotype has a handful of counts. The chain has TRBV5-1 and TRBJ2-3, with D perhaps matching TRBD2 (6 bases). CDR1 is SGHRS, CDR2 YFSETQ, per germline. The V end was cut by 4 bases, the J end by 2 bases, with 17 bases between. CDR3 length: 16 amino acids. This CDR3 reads CASSLQAAGNTDTQYF. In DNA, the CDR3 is TGCGCCAGCAGCCTCCAGGCAGCGGGTAACACAGATACGCAGTATTTT.

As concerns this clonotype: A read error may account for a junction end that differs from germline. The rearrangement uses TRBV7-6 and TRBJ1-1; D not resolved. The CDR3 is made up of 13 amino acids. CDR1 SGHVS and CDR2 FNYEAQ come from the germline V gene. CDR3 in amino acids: CDSSLEQNTEAFF. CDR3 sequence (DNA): TGTGACAGCAGCTTGGAGCAGAACACTGAAGCTTTCTTT. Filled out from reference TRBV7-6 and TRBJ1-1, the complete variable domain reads GAGVSQSPRYKVTKRGQDVALRCDPISGHVSLYWYRQALGQGPEFLTYFNYEAQQDKSGLPNDRFSAERPEGSISTLTIQRTEQRDSAMYRCDSSLEQNTEAFFGQGTRLTVV.

CDR3 in amino acids: CATSEATALGNTIYF. CDR3 coding DNA: TGTGCCACCAGTGAGGCAACAGCTTTAGGAAACACCATATATTTT. The chain combines TRBV24-1 with TRBJ1-3, with D uncertain. The length of the CDR3 is 15 residues. Deletions cut 4 bases from V and 4 bases from J, with 13 bases between. Germline V lookup: CDR1 KGHDR, CDR2 SFDVKD.

For the CDR3, the DNA is TGTGCCGGCCCCCCGGGACAATCCTACGAGCAGTACTTC. Protein: CAGPPGQSYEQYF. The chain carries TRBV21-1 and TRBJ2-7; the table names TRBD1, a call not compared with the DNA. TRBV21-1 is a pseudogene. CDR3 length: 13 amino acids.

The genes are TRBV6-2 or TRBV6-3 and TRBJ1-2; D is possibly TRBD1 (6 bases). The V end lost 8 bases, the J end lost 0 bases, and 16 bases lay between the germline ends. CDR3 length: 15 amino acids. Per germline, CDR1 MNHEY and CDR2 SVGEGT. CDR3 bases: TGTGCCAGCGGGTCCGGACAGCCCGCTAACTATGGCTACACCTTC. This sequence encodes CASGSGQPANYGYTF.

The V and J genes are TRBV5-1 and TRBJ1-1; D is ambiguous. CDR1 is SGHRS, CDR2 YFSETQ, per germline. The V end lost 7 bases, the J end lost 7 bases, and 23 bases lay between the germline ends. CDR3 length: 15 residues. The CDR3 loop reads CASRLSPLGGYEAFF. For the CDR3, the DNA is TGCGCCAGCCGGCTTAGTCCTCTCGGCGGGTATGAAGCTTTCTTT. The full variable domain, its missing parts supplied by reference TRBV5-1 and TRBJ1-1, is KAGVTQTPRYLIKTRGQQVTLSCSPISGHRSVSWYQQTPGQGLQFLFEYFSETQRNKGNFPGRFSGRQFSNSRSEMNVSTLELGDSALYLCASRLSPLGGYEAFFGQGTRLTVV.

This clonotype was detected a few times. The DNA of the CDR3 is TGCAGTGCCCCCGGTCGGGGGGATACGCAGTATTTT. As protein: CSAPGRGDTQYF. The rearrangement uses TRBV20-1 and TRBJ2-3; TRBD2 is a possible D gene (6 bases). The CDR3 has 12 amino acids. CDR1 is DFQATT and CDR2 is SNEGSKA in the germline V gene (reference sequence). The germline V and J ends were trimmed by 6 bases and 6 bases, with 13 bases remaining between them.

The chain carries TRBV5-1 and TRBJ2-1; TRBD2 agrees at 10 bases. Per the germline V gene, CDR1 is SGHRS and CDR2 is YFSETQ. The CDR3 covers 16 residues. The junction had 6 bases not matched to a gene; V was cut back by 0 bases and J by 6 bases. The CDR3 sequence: CASSLVSLAGVNEQFF. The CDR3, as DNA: TGCGCCAGCAGCTTGGTTAGTCTAGCGGGAGTCAATGAGCAGTTCTTC.

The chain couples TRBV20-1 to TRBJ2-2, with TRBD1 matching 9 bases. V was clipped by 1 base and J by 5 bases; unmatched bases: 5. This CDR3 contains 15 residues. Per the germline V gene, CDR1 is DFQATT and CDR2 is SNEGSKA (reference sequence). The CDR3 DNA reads TGCAGTGCTAGAGGCCGGGACAGGGCGACCGGGGAGCTGTTTTTT. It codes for CSARGRDRATGELFF.

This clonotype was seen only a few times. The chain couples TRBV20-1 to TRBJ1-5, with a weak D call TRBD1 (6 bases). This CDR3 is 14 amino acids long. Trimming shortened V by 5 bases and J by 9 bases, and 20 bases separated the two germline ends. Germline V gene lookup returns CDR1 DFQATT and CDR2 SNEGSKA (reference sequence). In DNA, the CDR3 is TGCAGTGCTCTAAAATCAGGGGAGCGGGGGCCCCAGCATTTT. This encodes CSALKSGERGPQHF.

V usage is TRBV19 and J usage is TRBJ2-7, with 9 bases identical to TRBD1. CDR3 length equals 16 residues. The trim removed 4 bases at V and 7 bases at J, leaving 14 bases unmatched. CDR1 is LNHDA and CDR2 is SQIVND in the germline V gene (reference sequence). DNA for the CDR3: TGTGCCAGTAGTACCCCACCGGGACAGGGTAATCGAGAGCAGTACTTC. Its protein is CASSTPPGQGNREQYF.

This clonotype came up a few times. Here the CDR3 DNA reads TGTGCCAGCACCTTCTGGGCAGGGAACACTGAAGCTTTCTTT. The encoded protein is CASTFWAGNTEAFF. The chain is built from TRBV28 and TRBJ1-1; D is undetermined. The ends were cut back, 7 bases at V and 1 base at J, with 13 bases in the middle. The CDR3 is 14 amino acids. Germline V gives CDR1 MDHEN, CDR2 SYDVKM. Combining the CDR3 with reference TRBV28 and TRBJ1-1 gives the whole variable domain DVKVTQSSRYLVKRTGEKVFLECVQDMDHENMFWYRQDPGLGLRLIYFSYDVKMKEKGDIPEGYSVSREKKERFSLILESASTNQTSMYLCASTFWAGNTEAFFGQGTRLTVV.

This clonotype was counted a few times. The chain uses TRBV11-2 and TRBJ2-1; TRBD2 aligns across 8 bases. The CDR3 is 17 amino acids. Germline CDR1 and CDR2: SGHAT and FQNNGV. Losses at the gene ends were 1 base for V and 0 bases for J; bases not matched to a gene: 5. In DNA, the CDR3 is TGTGCCAGCAGCTTAGTGCCCGGGACTAGCTCCTACAATGAGCAGTTCTTC. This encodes CASSLVPGTSSYNEQFF.